This T cell receptor beta chain was sequenced for a study of CD8+ T cells in alopecia areata. Turning to the study itself: Treated patients swallowed 5 to 10 mg of oral tofacitinib twice daily.

Indicated treatment: oral pan-JAK inhibitor, 5-10 mg twice daily. The V gene's germline CDR1 is MNHEY and CDR2 SMNVEV (reference sequence). The V end lost 2 bases, the J end lost 5 bases, and 12 bases lay between the germline ends. This CDR3 has 14 residues. Reverse transcribed after extraction, RNA yielded cDNA as the sequencing template. This table comes from immunoSEQ multiplex PCR, and its TCRdb copy is limited to in-frame clones, with some not included. The sample contains 210,000 or so clones, approximately 72% of which appear only once. The TCR was taken from a human donor with alopecia areata. This chain joins TRBV27 and TRBJ2-5; D is perhaps TRBD1 (5 bases). The sequences come from CD4+ T cells sorted from blood, collected at approximately week 45, from a patient treated with tofacitinib. This CDR3 reads CASSLRRKGETQYF. The CDR3 nucleotides are TGTGCCAGCAGTTTACGCAGGAAGGGGGAGACCCAGTACTTC.